The present T cell receptor beta chain was sequenced within a study of blood T cell repertoires in COVID-19. TCRdb's table, derived via immunoSEQ multiplex PCR, lists solely in-frame clones and lacks some. Of more than 200,000 clones listed, 75% to 85% are singletons. Germline V lookup: CDR1 SGDLS, CDR2 YYNGEE. The V and J ends lost 0 bases and 2 bases respectively, with 8 bases between them. The CDR3 is 15 residues long. Sequences were obtained from peripheral blood. The V and J genes are TRBV9 and TRBJ2-2; D remains ambiguous. This sequence was found in an elderly woman with COVID-19, enrolled during active disease. The CDR3 coding sequence is TGTGCCAGCAGCGTAGTGGTCGGTAACACCGGGGAGCTGTTTTTT. Its translation: CASSVVVGNTGELFF.